Listed below are T cell receptor beta chains from one sample, sequenced in a study of OX40 agonist ivuxolimab in advanced cancers. Profiled with immunoSEQ multiplex PCR; TCRdb holds only in-frame clones, not every one. The table has about 54,000 clones, 75% to 85% seen once. Material: CD4+ or CD8+ T cells sorted from blood, obtained in a trial of the OX40 agonist ivuxolimab. These receptors came from an adult with an advanced solid tumor such as melanoma, head and neck, liver or kidney cancer. Each CDR3 is given with its conserved first and last residue. Each record gives: D gene, J gene, CDR3 length, V gene, clone size, CDR3 DNA, CDR3 protein. A D gene is named only where the DNA matches it firmly. The size entry is marked missing in some rows and otherwise reads once, few, many or a size class.

d_gene: -
j_gene: TRBJ2-7
len: 14
v_gene: TRBV6-1
abundance: few
CDR3nt: TGTGCCAGCAGTGAACTGAGTCAGACCTACGAGCAGTACTTC
CDR3aa: CASSELSQTYEQYF

d_gene: -
j_gene: TRBJ2-5
len: 15
v_gene: TRBV7-8
abundance: once
CDR3nt: TGTGCCAGCAGCTTAGCTGCGGCCCTGGGCGGGACCCAGTACTTC
CDR3aa: CASSLAAALGGTQYF

d_gene: -
j_gene: TRBJ1-5
len: 13
v_gene: TRBV10-3
abundance: -
CDR3nt: TGTGCCTCACAGTCGGGGGTGCGGCAGCCCCAGCATTTT
CDR3aa: CASQSGVRQPQHF

d_gene: TRBD2
j_gene: TRBJ2-1
len: 15
v_gene: TRBV2
abundance: -
CDR3nt: TGTGCCAGCAGTGAATTTAGCGGGGGTGCCAATGAGCAGTTCTTC
CDR3aa: CASSEFSGGANEQFF

d_gene: -
j_gene: TRBJ2-1
len: 12
v_gene: TRBV9
abundance: -
CDR3nt: TGTGCCAGCAGTCTCACCTTGAATGAGCAGTTCTTC
CDR3aa: CASSLTLNEQFF

d_gene: -
j_gene: TRBJ1-2
len: 13
v_gene: TRBV5-6
abundance: few
CDR3nt: TGTGCCAGCAGCTCTGACATTTACTATGGCTACACCTTC
CDR3aa: CASSSDIYYGYTF

d_gene: TRBD1
j_gene: TRBJ1-6
len: 17
v_gene: TRBV7-9
abundance: -
CDR3nt: TGTGCCAGCAGCTTTACGGGCGCCAGGGGGGATAATTCACCCCTCCACTTT
CDR3aa: CASSFTGARGDNSPLHF

d_gene: -
j_gene: TRBJ2-5
len: 11
v_gene: TRBV11-2
abundance: -
CDR3nt: TGTGCCAGCAGCTTAGAAGAGACCCAGTACTTC
CDR3aa: CASSLEETQYF

d_gene: -
j_gene: TRBJ2-7
len: 16
v_gene: TRBV5-1
abundance: -
CDR3nt: TGCGCCAGCAGCTTGGGTAGGACAGCGCACTCCTACGAGCAGTACTTC
CDR3aa: CASSLGRTAHSYEQYF

d_gene: TRBD2
j_gene: TRBJ2-2
len: 15
v_gene: TRBV10-3
abundance: -
CDR3nt: TGTGCCATCAGAGCGGGACTAGCGACCACCGGGGAGCTGTTTTTT
CDR3aa: CAIRAGLATTGELFF

d_gene: -
j_gene: TRBJ1-1
len: 13
v_gene: TRBV19
abundance: -
CDR3nt: TGTGCCAGTAGTAACCAATTGAACACTGAAGCTTTCTTT
CDR3aa: CASSNQLNTEAFF

d_gene: -
j_gene: TRBJ2-1
len: 16
v_gene: TRBV4-2
abundance: medium-sized
CDR3nt: TGTGCCAGCAGCCAAATCAGGGGCAGGGGAAACAATGAGCAGTTCTTC
CDR3aa: CASSQIRGRGNNEQFF

d_gene: -
j_gene: TRBJ2-1
len: 15
v_gene: TRBV11-3
abundance: -
CDR3nt: TGTGCCAGCAGCTTAAGTCGCGGGGCAGGGACTGAGCAGTTCTTC
CDR3aa: CASSLSRGAGTEQFF

d_gene: TRBD2
j_gene: TRBJ2-5
len: 15
v_gene: TRBV2
abundance: medium-sized
CDR3nt: TGTGCCAGCAGTGTGACTAGCGGGGGCGGTGAGACCCAGTACTTC
CDR3aa: CASSVTSGGGETQYF

d_gene: TRBD1
j_gene: TRBJ2-3
len: 16
v_gene: TRBV6-1
abundance: -
CDR3nt: TGTGCCAGCAGTGAAACCGGGACAGGGCCCGTCGATACGCAGTATTTT
CDR3aa: CASSETGTGPVDTQYF

d_gene: -
j_gene: TRBJ1-4
len: 13
v_gene: TRBV25-1
abundance: -
CDR3nt: TGTGCCAGCAGTGAAATGGGGAGGGGGGAACTGTTTTTT
CDR3aa: CASSEMGRGELFF

d_gene: -
j_gene: TRBJ1-1
len: 14
v_gene: TRBV19
abundance: -
CDR3nt: TGTGCCAGTAGTATCGGGACATGGAATAATGAAGCTTTCTTT
CDR3aa: CASSIGTWNNEAFF

d_gene: -
j_gene: TRBJ2-5
len: 13
v_gene: TRBV2
abundance: -
CDR3nt: TGTGCCAGCAGCCTGGCCCCTTTGGGGACCCAGTACTTC
CDR3aa: CASSLAPLGTQYF

d_gene: TRBD1
j_gene: TRBJ1-2
len: 15
v_gene: TRBV5-5
abundance: -
CDR3nt: TGTGCCAGCAGCCAGGGACAGGGGCTAGGGTATGGCTACACCTTC
CDR3aa: CASSQGQGLGYGYTF

d_gene: -
j_gene: TRBJ1-2
len: 12
v_gene: TRBV28
abundance: -
CDR3nt: TGTGCCAGCCAGGCCAGCTCCTATGGCTACACCTTC
CDR3aa: CASQASSYGYTF

d_gene: -
j_gene: TRBJ1-5
len: 16
v_gene: TRBV19
abundance: few
CDR3nt: TGTGCCAGTAGTACCTACCACACGAATAGCAATCAGCCCCAGCATTTT
CDR3aa: CASSTYHTNSNQPQHF

d_gene: -
j_gene: TRBJ1-2
len: 12
v_gene: TRBV29-1
abundance: -
CDR3nt: TGCAGCGTTGGGCAGGGGAACTATGGCTACACCTTC
CDR3aa: CSVGQGNYGYTF

d_gene: -
j_gene: TRBJ2-5
len: 13
v_gene: TRBV10-3
abundance: -
CDR3nt: TGTGCCATCAGTGTGAACGCCCAAGAGACCCAGTACTTC
CDR3aa: CAISVNAQETQYF

d_gene: TRBD1
j_gene: TRBJ1-1
len: 17
v_gene: TRBV5-1
abundance: -
CDR3nt: TGCGCCAGCAGCTTGCGGGGACAGAGATGGGTGAACACTGAAGCTTTCTTT
CDR3aa: CASSLRGQRWVNTEAFF

d_gene: TRBD2
j_gene: TRBJ2-5
len: 15
v_gene: TRBV7-8
abundance: -
CDR3nt: TGTGCCAGCAGCTTAGTGGGACTAGCGAGCGAGACCCAGTACTTC
CDR3aa: CASSLVGLASETQYF

d_gene: -
j_gene: TRBJ1-5
len: 13
v_gene: TRBV28
abundance: -
CDR3nt: TGTGCCAGCAGTTGGGAAGGGGTTTCGACCCAGCATTTT
CDR3aa: CASSWEGVSTQHF

d_gene: TRBD1
j_gene: TRBJ1-5
len: 14
v_gene: TRBV7-2
abundance: -
CDR3nt: TGTGCCAGCAGCGCCCAGACAGGGGACCAGCCCCAGCATTTT
CDR3aa: CASSAQTGDQPQHF

d_gene: -
j_gene: TRBJ1-6
len: 15
v_gene: TRBV6-1
abundance: -
CDR3nt: TGTGCCAGCAGTGAAAGGGGACATATCAATTCACCCCTCCACTTT
CDR3aa: CASSERGHINSPLHF

d_gene: -
j_gene: TRBJ1-1
len: 13
v_gene: TRBV11-2
abundance: -
CDR3nt: TGTGCCAGCAGCTTAGATATGACCACTGAAGCTTTCTTT
CDR3aa: CASSLDMTTEAFF

d_gene: -
j_gene: TRBJ1-3
len: 16
v_gene: TRBV7-8
abundance: -
CDR3nt: TGTGCCAGCAGCTTAGCGGGGCTGGGGGGTGGAAACACCATATATTTT
CDR3aa: CASSLAGLGGGNTIYF

d_gene: -
j_gene: TRBJ2-7
len: 12
v_gene: TRBV19
abundance: few
CDR3nt: TGTGCCAGTAGTGGCCAGGTGGGGGAGCAGTACTTC
CDR3aa: CASSGQVGEQYF

d_gene: TRBD2
j_gene: TRBJ2-1
len: 16
v_gene: TRBV11-2
abundance: -
CDR3nt: TGTGCCAGCAGCTTACTAGCGGGGGCCTCCTACAATGAGCAGTTCTTC
CDR3aa: CASSLLAGASYNEQFF

d_gene: -
j_gene: TRBJ2-1
len: 16
v_gene: TRBV19
abundance: -
CDR3nt: TGTGCCAGTACAACCTACTCGACTAGCTCCTACAATGAGCAGTTCTTC
CDR3aa: CASTTYSTSSYNEQFF

d_gene: -
j_gene: TRBJ1-3
len: 14
v_gene: TRBV7-2
abundance: -
CDR3nt: TGTGCCAGCAGCCTTCGGGGAGGGGGAAACACCATATATTTT
CDR3aa: CASSLRGGGNTIYF

d_gene: -
j_gene: TRBJ2-2
len: 16
v_gene: TRBV18
abundance: -
CDR3nt: TGTGCCAGCTCACGGCTAGAGGTACAGAACACCGGGGAGCTGTTTTTT
CDR3aa: CASSRLEVQNTGELFF

d_gene: TRBD1
j_gene: TRBJ1-5
len: 16
v_gene: TRBV2
abundance: -
CDR3nt: TGTGCCAGCAGGCACACCCTCGACAGGGGAAGTCAGCCCCAGCATTTT
CDR3aa: CASRHTLDRGSQPQHF

d_gene: -
j_gene: TRBJ2-2
len: 17
v_gene: TRBV23-1
abundance: -
CDR3nt: TGCGCCAGCAGTCAATCAGGGTGGACAGACGGCACCGGGGAGCTGTTTTTT
CDR3aa: CASSQSGWTDGTGELFF

d_gene: -
j_gene: TRBJ1-2
len: 13
v_gene: TRBV5-1
abundance: -
CDR3nt: TGCGCCAGCAGCCAGACAGGAGACTATGGCTACACCTTC
CDR3aa: CASSQTGDYGYTF

d_gene: TRBD2
j_gene: TRBJ2-2
len: 15
v_gene: TRBV28
abundance: -
CDR3nt: TGTGCCAGCAGAAATAGCGGGGCGAACACCGGGGAGCTGTTTTTT
CDR3aa: CASRNSGANTGELFF

d_gene: -
j_gene: TRBJ1-4
len: 13
v_gene: TRBV5-5
abundance: -
CDR3nt: TGTGCCAGCAGCTCCGTGGCGGGTGAAAAACTGTTTTTT
CDR3aa: CASSSVAGEKLFF

d_gene: -
j_gene: TRBJ1-2
len: 12
v_gene: TRBV7-9
abundance: -
CDR3nt: TGTGCCAGCAGCTTGGCGTTAGATGGCTACACCTTC
CDR3aa: CASSLALDGYTF

d_gene: -
j_gene: TRBJ1-5
len: 12
v_gene: TRBV6-6
abundance: few
CDR3nt: TGTGCCAGCAGTCCGTGGGACCAGCCCCAGCATTTT
CDR3aa: CASSPWDQPQHF

d_gene: -
j_gene: TRBJ2-2
len: 14
v_gene: TRBV7-2
abundance: -
CDR3nt: TGTGCCAGCAGCTTAGGCCGTCGGTCCGGGGAGCTGTTTTTT
CDR3aa: CASSLGRRSGELFF

d_gene: TRBD1
j_gene: TRBJ2-1
len: 16
v_gene: TRBV5-1
abundance: -
CDR3nt: TGCGCCAGCAGCTTGGCCATAGGACAGGGGTACAATGAGCAGTTCTTC
CDR3aa: CASSLAIGQGYNEQFF

d_gene: -
j_gene: TRBJ1-1
len: 15
v_gene: TRBV7-9
abundance: -
CDR3nt: TGTGCCAGCAGCCCCCGGAAGGACTTCAACACTGAAGCTTTCTTT
CDR3aa: CASSPRKDFNTEAFF